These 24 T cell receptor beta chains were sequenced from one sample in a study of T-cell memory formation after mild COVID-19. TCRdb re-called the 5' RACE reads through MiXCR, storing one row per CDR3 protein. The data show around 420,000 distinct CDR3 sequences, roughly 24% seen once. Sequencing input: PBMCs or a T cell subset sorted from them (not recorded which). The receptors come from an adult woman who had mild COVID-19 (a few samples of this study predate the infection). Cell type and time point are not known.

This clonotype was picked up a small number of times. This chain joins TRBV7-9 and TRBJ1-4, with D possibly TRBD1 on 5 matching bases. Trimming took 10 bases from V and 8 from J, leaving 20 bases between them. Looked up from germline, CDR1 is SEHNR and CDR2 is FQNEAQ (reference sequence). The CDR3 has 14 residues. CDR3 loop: CATLGGPSGEKLFF. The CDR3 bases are TGTGCCACCCTAGGTGGGCCTTCAGGGGAAAAACTGTTTTTT.

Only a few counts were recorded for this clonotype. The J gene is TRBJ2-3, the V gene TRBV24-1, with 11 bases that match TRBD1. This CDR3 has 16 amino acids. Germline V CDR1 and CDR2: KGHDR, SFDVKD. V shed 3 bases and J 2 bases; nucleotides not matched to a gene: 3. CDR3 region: CATSDRTGGPTDTQYF. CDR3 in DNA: TGTGCCACCAGTGATCGGACAGGGGGCCCCACAGATACGCAGTATTTT.

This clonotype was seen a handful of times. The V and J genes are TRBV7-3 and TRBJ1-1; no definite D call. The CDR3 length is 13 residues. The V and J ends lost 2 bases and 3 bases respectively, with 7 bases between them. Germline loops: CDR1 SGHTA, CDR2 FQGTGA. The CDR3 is CASSLGDHTEAFF. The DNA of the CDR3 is TGTGCCAGCAGCTTAGGAGACCACACTGAAGCTTTCTTT.

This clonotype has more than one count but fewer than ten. CDR3 DNA sequence: TGCGCCAGCAGCCAAGAGTACTTAGTAGAGGGTGAAGCTTTCTTT. As protein: CASSQEYLVEGEAFF. The chain employs TRBV4-3 and TRBJ1-1, with D unclear. The V end was cut by 0 bases, the J end by 7 bases, with 15 bases between. Germline loops: CDR1 LGHNA, CDR2 YSLEER. CDR3 length: 15 amino acids.

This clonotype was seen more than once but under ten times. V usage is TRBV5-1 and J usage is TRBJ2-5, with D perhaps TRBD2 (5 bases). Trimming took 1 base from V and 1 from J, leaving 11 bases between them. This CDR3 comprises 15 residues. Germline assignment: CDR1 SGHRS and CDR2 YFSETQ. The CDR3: CASSLLGGFQETQYF. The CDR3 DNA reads TGCGCCAGCAGCTTGCTCGGCGGGTTCCAAGAGACCCAGTACTTC.

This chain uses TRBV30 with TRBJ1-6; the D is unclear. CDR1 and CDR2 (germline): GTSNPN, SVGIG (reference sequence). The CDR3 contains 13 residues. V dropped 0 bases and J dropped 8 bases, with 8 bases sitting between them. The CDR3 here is CAWSVPHYSPLHF. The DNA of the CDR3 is TGTGCCTGGAGTGTACCCCACTATTCACCCCTCCACTTT.

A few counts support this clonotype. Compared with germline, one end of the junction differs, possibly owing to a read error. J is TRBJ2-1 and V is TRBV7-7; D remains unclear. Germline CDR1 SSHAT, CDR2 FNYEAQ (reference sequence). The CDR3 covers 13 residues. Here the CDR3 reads CASSSLPENEQFF. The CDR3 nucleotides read TGTGCTAGCAGCTCCCTCCCGGAAAATGAGCAGTTCTTC. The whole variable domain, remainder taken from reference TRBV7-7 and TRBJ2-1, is GAGVSQSPRYKVTKRGQDVTLRCDPISSHATLYWYQQALGQGPEFLTYFNYEAQPDKSGLPSDRFSAERPEGSISTLTIQRTEQRDSAMYRCASSSLPENEQFFGPGTRLTVL.

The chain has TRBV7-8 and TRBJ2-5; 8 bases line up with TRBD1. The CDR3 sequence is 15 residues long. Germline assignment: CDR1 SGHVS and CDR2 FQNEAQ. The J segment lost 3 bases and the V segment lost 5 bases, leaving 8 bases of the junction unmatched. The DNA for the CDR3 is TGTGCCAGCAGCACCCAGACAGGGGCTGAAGAGACCCAGTACTTC. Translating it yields CASSTQTGAEETQYF.

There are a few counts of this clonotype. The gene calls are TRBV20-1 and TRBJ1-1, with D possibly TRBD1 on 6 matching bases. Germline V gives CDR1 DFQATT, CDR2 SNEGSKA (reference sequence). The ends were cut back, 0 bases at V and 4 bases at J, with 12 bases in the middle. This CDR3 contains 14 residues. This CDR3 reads CSARDTGRSTEAFF. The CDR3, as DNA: TGCAGTGCTAGAGACACAGGGAGGAGCACTGAAGCTTTCTTT.

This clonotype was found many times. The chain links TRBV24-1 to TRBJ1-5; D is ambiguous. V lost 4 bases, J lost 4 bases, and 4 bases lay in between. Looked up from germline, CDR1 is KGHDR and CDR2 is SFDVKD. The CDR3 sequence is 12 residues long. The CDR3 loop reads CATSDLNQPQHF. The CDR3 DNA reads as TGTGCCACCAGTGACCTGAATCAGCCCCAGCATTTT.

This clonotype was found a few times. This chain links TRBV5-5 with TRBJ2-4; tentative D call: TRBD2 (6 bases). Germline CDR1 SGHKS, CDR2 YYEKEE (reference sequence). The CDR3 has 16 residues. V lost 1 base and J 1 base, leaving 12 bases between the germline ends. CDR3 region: CASSLWGLSAKNIQYF. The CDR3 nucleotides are TGTGCCAGCAGCTTGTGGGGACTTTCGGCCAAAAACATTCAGTACTTC.

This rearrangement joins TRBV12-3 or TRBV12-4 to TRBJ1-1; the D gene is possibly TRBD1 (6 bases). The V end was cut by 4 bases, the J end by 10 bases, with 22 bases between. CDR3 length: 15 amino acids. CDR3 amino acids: CASSSGGRFSGGAFF. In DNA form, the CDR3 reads TGTGCCAGCAGTTCCGGGGGGCGTTTCTCTGGCGGAGCTTTCTTT.

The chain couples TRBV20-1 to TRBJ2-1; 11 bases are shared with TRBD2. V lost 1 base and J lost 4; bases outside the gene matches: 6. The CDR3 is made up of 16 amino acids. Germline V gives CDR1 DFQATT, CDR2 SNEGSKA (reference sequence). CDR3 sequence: CSARGSGTSGYNEQFF. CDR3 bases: TGCAGTGCTAGAGGGTCGGGGACTAGCGGATACAATGAGCAGTTCTTC.

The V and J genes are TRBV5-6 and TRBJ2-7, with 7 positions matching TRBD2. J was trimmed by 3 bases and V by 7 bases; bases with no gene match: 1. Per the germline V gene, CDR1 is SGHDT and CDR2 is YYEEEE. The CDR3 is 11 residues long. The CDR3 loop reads CASGGGYEQYF. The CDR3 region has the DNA TGTGCCAGCGGGGGGGGCTACGAGCAGTACTTC.

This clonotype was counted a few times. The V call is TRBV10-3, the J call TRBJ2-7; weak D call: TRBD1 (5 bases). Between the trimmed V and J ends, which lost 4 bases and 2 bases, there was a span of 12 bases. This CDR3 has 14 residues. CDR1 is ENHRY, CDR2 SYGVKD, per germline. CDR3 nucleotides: TGTGCCATCAGTGTACAGGAGTCAACCTACGAGCAGTACTTC. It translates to CAISVQESTYEQYF.

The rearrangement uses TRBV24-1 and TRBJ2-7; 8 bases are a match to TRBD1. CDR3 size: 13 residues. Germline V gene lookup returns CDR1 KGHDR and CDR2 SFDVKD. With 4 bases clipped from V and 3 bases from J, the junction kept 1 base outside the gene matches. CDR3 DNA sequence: TGTGCCACCAGTGAGACAGGGGTCTACGAGCAGTACTTC. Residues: CATSETGVYEQYF.

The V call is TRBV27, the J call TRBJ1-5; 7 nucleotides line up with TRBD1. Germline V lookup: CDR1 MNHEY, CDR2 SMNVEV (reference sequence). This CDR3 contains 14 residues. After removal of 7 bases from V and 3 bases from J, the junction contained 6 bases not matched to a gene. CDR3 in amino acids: CASTPDRSNQPQHF. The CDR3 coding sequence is TGTGCCAGCACCCCGGACAGGTCCAATCAGCCCCAGCATTTT.

CDR3 loop: CASSYGIAEAFF. DNA of the CDR3: TGTGCCAGCAGTTACGGGATCGCTGAAGCTTTCTTT. The chain is built from TRBV6-2 or TRBV6-3 and TRBJ1-1; D uncertain. The CDR3 runs 12 residues. CDR1 and CDR2 from the germline V gene are MNHEY and SVGEGT. V lost 2 bases, J lost 6 bases, and 7 bases lay in between.

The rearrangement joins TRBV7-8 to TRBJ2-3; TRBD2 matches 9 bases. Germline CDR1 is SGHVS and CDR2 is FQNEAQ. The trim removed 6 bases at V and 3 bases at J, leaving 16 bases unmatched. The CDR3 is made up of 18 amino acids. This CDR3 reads CASRSTGLAGLRTDTQYF. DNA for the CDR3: TGTGCCAGCAGATCAACGGGGCTAGCGGGACTGCGGACAGATACGCAGTATTTT.

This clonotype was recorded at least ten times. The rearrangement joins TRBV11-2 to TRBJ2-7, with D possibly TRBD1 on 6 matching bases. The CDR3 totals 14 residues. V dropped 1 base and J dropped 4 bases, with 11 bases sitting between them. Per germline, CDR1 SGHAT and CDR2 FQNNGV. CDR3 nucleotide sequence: TGTGCCAGCAGCTTAGGGACAGAGCTTTACGAGCAGTACTTC. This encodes CASSLGTELYEQYF.

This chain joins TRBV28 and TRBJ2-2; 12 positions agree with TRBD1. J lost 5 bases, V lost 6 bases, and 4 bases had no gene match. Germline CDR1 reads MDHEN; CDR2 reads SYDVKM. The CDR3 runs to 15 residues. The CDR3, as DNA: TGTGCCAGCAGGGGGGACAGGGGGCGAACCGGGGAGCTGTTTTTT. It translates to CASRGDRGRTGELFF. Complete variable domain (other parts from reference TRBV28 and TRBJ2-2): DVKVTQSSRYLVKRTGEKVFLECVQDMDHENMFWYRQDPGLGLRLIYFSYDVKMKEKGDIPEGYSVSREKKERFSLILESASTNQTSMYLCASRGDRGRTGELFFGEGSRLTVL.

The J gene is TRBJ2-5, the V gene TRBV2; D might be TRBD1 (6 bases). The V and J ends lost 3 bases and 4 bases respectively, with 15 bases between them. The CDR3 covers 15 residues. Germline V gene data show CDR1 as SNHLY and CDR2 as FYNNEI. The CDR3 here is CASSEEAGAVETQYF. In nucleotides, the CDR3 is TGTGCCAGCAGTGAGGAAGCAGGGGCGGTAGAGACCCAGTACTTC.

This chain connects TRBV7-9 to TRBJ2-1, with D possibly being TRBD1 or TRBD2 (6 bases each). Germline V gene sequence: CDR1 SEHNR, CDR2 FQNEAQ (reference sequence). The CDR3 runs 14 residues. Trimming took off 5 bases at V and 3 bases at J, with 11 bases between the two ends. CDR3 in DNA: TGTGCCAGCAGCCCAGAGGGGGGCTACAATGAGCAGTTCTTC. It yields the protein CASSPEGGYNEQFF.

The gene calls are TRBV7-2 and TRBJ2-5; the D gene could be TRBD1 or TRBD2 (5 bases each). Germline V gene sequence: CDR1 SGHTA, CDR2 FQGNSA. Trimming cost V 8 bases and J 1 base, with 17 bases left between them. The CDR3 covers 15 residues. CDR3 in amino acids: CASGGKISFQETQYF. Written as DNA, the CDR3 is TGTGCCAGCGGGGGAAAGATAAGCTTCCAAGAGACCCAGTACTTC.